Reported below is one T cell receptor (beta chain). Germline-derived CDR1 and CDR2 are MNHEY and SMNVEV (reference sequence). The CDR3 loop spans 14 amino acids. V lost 3 bases and J 5 bases, leaving 13 bases between the germline ends. This specimen comes from a study of blood T cell repertoires in COVID-19. Profiled with immunoSEQ multiplex PCR; TCRdb holds only in-frame clones, not every one. The sample yields hundreds of thousands of clones, 89% seen once. This clonotype originated in a man aged 18-30 years with COVID-19, enrolled during active disease. V gene TRBV27 combines with J gene TRBJ1-1; tentatively, D is TRBD1 (5 bases). The sample comprised peripheral blood. The CDR3 DNA is TGTGCCAGCAGTTTTCTCGGGGCGGGGACTGAAGCTTTCTTT. This codes for CASSFLGAGTEAFF.